A single sample is the source of the 2 T cell receptor beta chains below, sequenced in a study of radiotherapy plus CTLA-4 blockade in lung cancer. Libraries were prepared by immunoSEQ multiplex PCR; TCRdb keeps only in-frame clonotypes and omits some of them. The sample lists about 97,000 clones, roughly 79% occurring once. Sequencing used peripheral blood, obtained from a patient treated with radiotherapy plus ipilimumab. The receptor set was obtained from a human donor with non-small cell lung cancer who had a partial response to radiotherapy plus ipilimumab. Some clones in this sample may be carry-over from other donors' samples.

V is TRBV15 and J is TRBJ1-2, with D possibly being TRBD1 (5 bases). The germline gives CDR1 LNHNV, CDR2 YYDKDF (reference sequence). The CDR3 covers 15 residues. V was pared by 5 bases and J by 7 bases, with 20 bases between. The DNA for the CDR3 is TGTGCCACCAGCTCCCTAAAAGGGGACTCCTCTGGCTACACCTTC. Translating it yields CATSSLKGDSSGYTF.

There are a few counts of this clone. The gene calls are TRBV6-1 and TRBJ1-2; D remains ambiguous. Germline V lookup: CDR1 MNHNS, CDR2 SASEGT. CDR3 length equals 14 residues. Deletions cut 2 bases from V and 4 bases from J, with 11 bases between. CDR3 residues: CASSEMGRSYGYTF. CDR3 DNA sequence: TGTGCCAGCAGTGAAATGGGTAGGAGCTATGGCTACACCTTC.